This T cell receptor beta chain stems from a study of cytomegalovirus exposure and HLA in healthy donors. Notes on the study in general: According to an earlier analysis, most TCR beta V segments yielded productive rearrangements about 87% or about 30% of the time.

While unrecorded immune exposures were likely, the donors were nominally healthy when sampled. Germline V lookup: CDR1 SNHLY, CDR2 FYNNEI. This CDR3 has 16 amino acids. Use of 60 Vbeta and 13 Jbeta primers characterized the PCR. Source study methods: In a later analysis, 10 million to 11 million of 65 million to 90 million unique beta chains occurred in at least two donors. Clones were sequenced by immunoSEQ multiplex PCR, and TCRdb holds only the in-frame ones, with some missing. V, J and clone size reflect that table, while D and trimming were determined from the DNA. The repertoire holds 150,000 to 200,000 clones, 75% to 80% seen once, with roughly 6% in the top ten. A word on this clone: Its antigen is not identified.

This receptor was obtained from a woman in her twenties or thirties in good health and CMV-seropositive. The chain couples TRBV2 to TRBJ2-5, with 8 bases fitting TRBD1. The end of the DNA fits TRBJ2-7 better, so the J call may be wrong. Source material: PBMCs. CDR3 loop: CASSEVGWTGRYEQYF. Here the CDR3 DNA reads TGTGCCAGCAGTGAGGTGGGTTGGACAGGGAGGTACGAGCAGTACTTC.